This TCR beta chain was sequenced during a study of T cells in Graves' hyperthyroidism and ophthalmopathy (dated by TCRdb to 2018 to 2020). A note on the overall study: Peripheral blood was collected at initial diagnosis, before any treatment. After sampling, hyperthyroidism patients received methimazole starting at 30 mg daily, and ophthalmopathy patients received high-dose intravenous methylprednisolone. TCR V-J signatures able to tell the groups apart were searched for in a discovery cohort of 100 patients, of whom 43 had Graves' ophthalmopathy and more than 55 had stable Graves' hyperthyroidism. For training and testing, the 100 or so patients in the discovery cohort were randomly divided in a 7:3 ratio. The paper describes TCR Vbeta CDR3 sequencing of 140 or so peripheral blood samples, made up of about 41 ophthalmopathy patients, roughly 72 hyperthyroidism patients and 17 progressor patients. Prospective prediction of ophthalmopathy was tested in an independent validation cohort of 18 to 20 hyperthyroidism patients and 17 patients who later progressed to ophthalmopathy. In over five Graves' hyperthyroidism patients, the study also compared T-cell repertoires from thyroid tissue with T-cell repertoires from blood. Study-wide findings and limitations: No statistical method was used to set the sample size in advance, and investigators knew the group allocation. In cross-validation, a model built on a 13 V-J signature told ophthalmopathy apart from stable hyperthyroidism with 85% to 90% sensitivity and roughly 82% specificity, and in testing the same model reached 80%/75%. Most expanded thyroid clonotypes (frequency above 0.001) were also found in blood, which suggests that blood repertoires may mirror thyroid immune responses. In validation, progression to ophthalmopathy was predicted by the model with more than 65% sensitivity and roughly 76% specificity, a median of approximately 7.1 months before onset.

Ophthalmopathy patients had moderately to severely active disease, Clinical Activity Score of at least 3, NOSPECS grade of at least 4, and duration under 3 months. Exclusion was applied to patients with uncontrolled infections, other autoimmune diseases, pregnancy or lactation. Diagnoses relied on clinical symptoms, serum thyroxine and TRAb, thyroid ultrasound and orbital computed tomography. PBMCs were isolated from about 9.1 ml of fresh peripheral blood by Ficoll-Paque density gradient centrifugation. Total RNA was extracted using Trizol reagent, and RNA quality was assessed on an Agilent 2100 Bioanalyzer. Its CDR3 holds 15 amino acids, cysteine through phenylalanine. Only CDR3 DNA is held: 45 bases, read in frame from base 1. Trimmed from V: 1 base; trimmed from J: 2 bases; junction bases lacking a gene match: 4. As encoded in the germline V gene (reference sequence), CDR1 is SEHNR while CDR2 is FQNEAQ.

This clonotype was seen more than once but under ten times. Its antigen is currently not known. Base-call qualities are not available, and no considerably larger clone is one nucleotide away. Amplification of TCR beta CDR3 regions was carried out from RNA transcripts. For the first round of RT-PCR on the TCR CDR3, the HTBI primer set was used together with the Qiagen OneStep RT-PCR kit. A second multiplex PCR round built the libraries, followed by size selection and purification. Libraries were sequenced paired-end with 100 bp reads on an Illumina HiSeq2000. Processing in the source paper ran as follows. SOAPnuke was used to process the raw data, removing reads that contained adapters or uncalled bases, had a mean Phred below 15, or lacked an exact match to the constant primer or identifier. High-quality paired reads were merged with COPE v1.2.5, and unique nucleotide sequences were defined as clonotypes. MiTCR v1.1 was used to align clonotypes to the IMGT TRBV, TRBD and TRBJ reference segments. The analysis was restricted to V-J combinations with a frequency above 0.0001, which together covered 99% to 99.2% of the repertoires. A TCS score was defined as the ratio between F50 (clonal expansion) and ExV (chaos), using BLOSUM62-based TCRdist between CDR3 peptides within each V-J. Welch's t-statistics and random forest reduced several hundred V-J features to 13, which were used in a naive Bayes classifier (R e1071). The Morisita-Horn index was used to measure how similar the thyroid and blood repertoires were. TCRdb took the public reads, trimmed them with fastp at Q25, ran MiXCR for clone calling and kept in-frame beta chains. Records with the same CDR3 protein are collapsed into one entry carrying the most frequent genes and DNA. The V and J calls were not made by the authors but by TCRdb's processing. Recorded for this sample are fewer than 650,000 distinct CDR3 sequences; roughly 14% of them occurred a single time. The ten largest clones take up about 4.5% of the sample.

The clonotype comes from a woman aged 40 to 50 with Graves' ophthalmopathy. The sequence joins TRBV7-9 to TRBJ2-7; 8 junctional bases match TRBD1. Sample: blood. The CDR3 corresponds to CASSLGTGNPYEQYF. The DNA reads as follows: TGTGCCAGCAGCTTAGGGACAGGGAACCCCTACGAGCAGTACTTC.